The rows below give T cell receptor beta chains drawn from one sample of a study of technical replicates of blood from a handful of donors. TCRdb's table, derived via immunoSEQ multiplex PCR, lists solely in-frame clones and lacks some. The sample holds about 83,000 clones, around 94% seen once. Material for sequencing was T cells isolated from PBMCs. Every receptor here comes from a human donor in good health. Each CDR3 is given with its conserved first and last residue. Fields, in order: V gene, clone size, D gene, J gene, CDR3 protein, CDR3 DNA. D genes are given only for firm matches. Size is omitted from some rows. Given values are once, few, many or a class for expanded clones.

v_gene: TRBV19
abundance: .
d_gene: .
j_gene: TRBJ1-1
CDR3aa: CASRSSRDGNTEAFF
CDR3nt: TGTGCCAGTAGGTCGTCGCGGGACGGGAACACTGAAGCTTTCTTT

v_gene: TRBV10-2
abundance: .
d_gene: .
j_gene: TRBJ2-7
CDR3aa: CASSSGIYEQYF
CDR3nt: TGCGCCAGCAGTTCAGGGATCTACGAGCAGTACTTC

v_gene: TRBV13
abundance: few
d_gene: .
j_gene: TRBJ1-1
CDR3aa: CASSLAGGTEAFF
CDR3nt: TGTGCCAGCAGCTTAGCGGGGGGCACTGAAGCTTTCTTT

v_gene: TRBV30
abundance: .
d_gene: .
j_gene: TRBJ1-4
CDR3aa: CAWRDRGLREKLFF
CDR3nt: TGTGCCTGGCGCGATAGGGGCCTCCGGGAAAAACTGTTTTTT

v_gene: TRBV11-3
abundance: .
d_gene: TRBD1
j_gene: TRBJ1-1
CDR3aa: CASSLAQGVAFF
CDR3nt: TGTGCCAGCAGCCTTGCCCAGGGGGTAGCTTTCTTT

v_gene: TRBV6-1
abundance: .
d_gene: .
j_gene: TRBJ1-5
CDR3aa: CASSLYTGPQHF
CDR3nt: TGTGCCAGCAGTCTATACACGGGGCCCCAGCATTTT

v_gene: TRBV27
abundance: .
d_gene: .
j_gene: TRBJ2-7
CDR3aa: CASSSTNQGLSYEQYF
CDR3nt: TGTGCCAGCAGTTCCACGAACCAGGGCCTCTCCTACGAGCAGTACTTC

v_gene: TRBV11-2
abundance: .
d_gene: TRBD1
j_gene: TRBJ2-2
CDR3aa: CASSLRGPRVGELFF
CDR3nt: TGTGCCAGCAGCTTGAGGGGGCCTAGGGTCGGGGAGCTGTTTTTT

v_gene: TRBV5-4
abundance: .
d_gene: .
j_gene: TRBJ1-5
CDR3aa: CASSPGRENQPQHF
CDR3nt: TGTGCCAGCAGCCCCGGACGGGAGAATCAGCCCCAGCATTTT

v_gene: TRBV6-1
abundance: .
d_gene: TRBD1
j_gene: TRBJ1-1
CDR3aa: CASSAPGTGNTEAFF
CDR3nt: TGTGCCAGCAGTGCCCCCGGGACAGGGAACACTGAAGCTTTCTTT

v_gene: TRBV2
abundance: .
d_gene: .
j_gene: TRBJ2-7
CDR3aa: CASRPTGSYEQYF
CDR3nt: TGTGCCAGCAGACCGACTGGTTCCTACGAGCAGTACTTC

v_gene: TRBV29-1
abundance: .
d_gene: TRBD1
j_gene: TRBJ2-7
CDR3aa: CSVSNTGTGVAEQYF
CDR3nt: TGCAGCGTTTCTAATACCGGGACAGGAGTGGCCGAGCAGTACTTC

v_gene: TRBV2
abundance: .
d_gene: TRBD2
j_gene: TRBJ2-1
CDR3aa: CASSGGRYGEQFF
CDR3nt: TGTGCCAGCAGTGGCGGGAGGTACGGTGAGCAGTTCTTC

v_gene: TRBV19
abundance: .
d_gene: .
j_gene: TRBJ1-5
CDR3aa: CASSMMPNSVLSNQPQHF
CDR3nt: TGTGCCAGTAGTATGATGCCAAACTCCGTGCTTAGCAATCAGCCCCAGCATTTT

v_gene: TRBV5-4
abundance: .
d_gene: .
j_gene: TRBJ1-3
CDR3aa: CASSRGQPSGNTIYF
CDR3nt: TGTGCCAGCAGCCGAGGACAGCCCTCTGGAAACACCATATATTTT

v_gene: TRBV30
abundance: once
d_gene: .
j_gene: TRBJ1-5
CDR3aa: CAWSFGQGINQPQHF
CDR3nt: TGTGCCTGGAGTTTTGGGCAGGGCATCAATCAGCCCCAGCATTTT

v_gene: TRBV7-9
abundance: .
d_gene: TRBD2
j_gene: TRBJ2-5
CDR3aa: CASSPKLRTSGLETQYF
CDR3nt: TGTGCCAGCAGCCCCAAACTTCGGACTAGCGGGTTAGAGACCCAGTACTTC

v_gene: TRBV28
abundance: .
d_gene: .
j_gene: TRBJ1-2
CDR3aa: CASSLGSYGYTF
CDR3nt: TGTGCCAGCAGTTTAGGCAGCTATGGCTACACCTTC

v_gene: TRBV29-1
abundance: .
d_gene: .
j_gene: TRBJ2-1
CDR3aa: CSVDFDTYNEQFF
CDR3nt: TGCAGCGTTGACTTCGACACCTACAATGAGCAGTTCTTC

v_gene: TRBV7-3
abundance: .
d_gene: TRBD2
j_gene: TRBJ2-1
CDR3aa: CASSAPLAGGGVEQFF
CDR3nt: TGTGCCAGCAGCGCCCCTTTGGCGGGGGGCGGGGTTGAGCAGTTCTTC

v_gene: TRBV6-1
abundance: .
d_gene: .
j_gene: TRBJ2-7
CDR3aa: CASVLRDNAYEQYF
CDR3nt: TGTGCCAGCGTCTTACGGGATAACGCCTACGAGCAGTACTTC

v_gene: TRBV5-1
abundance: .
d_gene: .
j_gene: TRBJ1-1
CDR3aa: CASSAAVETGTKTEAFF
CDR3nt: TGCGCCAGCAGCGCTGCCGTGGAAACCGGGACTAAAACTGAAGCTTTCTTT

v_gene: TRBV5-6
abundance: .
d_gene: .
j_gene: TRBJ1-1
CDR3aa: CASSLNPRTSQEAFF
CDR3nt: TGTGCCAGCAGCTTGAACCCCCGGACAAGTCAGGAAGCTTTCTTT

v_gene: TRBV6-5
abundance: once
d_gene: .
j_gene: TRBJ1-6
CDR3aa: CASSYVEPSYNSPLHF
CDR3nt: TGTGCCAGCAGTTACGTGGAGCCTAGTTATAATTCACCCCTCCACTTT

v_gene: TRBV6-4
abundance: .
d_gene: TRBD2
j_gene: TRBJ2-7
CDR3aa: CASSDLRLAGASSVKTYEQYF
CDR3nt: TGTGCCAGCAGTGACCTTAGACTAGCGGGAGCATCATCCGTTAAGACCTACGAGCAGTACTTC

v_gene: TRBV6-5
abundance: once
d_gene: .
j_gene: TRBJ1-2
CDR3aa: CASLKQGDGYGYTF
CDR3nt: TGTGCCAGCCTAAAACAGGGAGACGGCTATGGCTACACCTTC

v_gene: TRBV29-1
abundance: .
d_gene: TRBD1
j_gene: TRBJ2-7
CDR3aa: CSVRDRSYEQYF
CDR3nt: TGCAGCGTCAGGGACAGATCCTACGAGCAGTACTTC

v_gene: TRBV7-9
abundance: .
d_gene: .
j_gene: TRBJ1-1
CDR3aa: CASSMETEAFF
CDR3nt: TGTGCCAGCAGCATGGAGACTGAAGCTTTCTTT

v_gene: TRBV4-1
abundance: .
d_gene: .
j_gene: TRBJ2-1
CDR3aa: CASSQVNLISYNEQFF
CDR3nt: TGCGCCAGCAGCCAGGTAAACCTAATCTCCTACAATGAGCAGTTCTTC

v_gene: TRBV5-1
abundance: .
d_gene: TRBD1
j_gene: TRBJ1-1
CDR3aa: CASSVENRGYTEAFF
CDR3nt: TGCGCCAGCAGCGTGGAAAACAGGGGTTACACTGAAGCTTTCTTT

v_gene: TRBV6-1
abundance: once
d_gene: .
j_gene: TRBJ2-1
CDR3aa: CASSVGLGAGLYNEQFF
CDR3nt: TGTGCCAGCAGTGTGGGCTTAGGGGCGGGACTTTACAATGAGCAGTTCTTC

v_gene: TRBV6-1
abundance: once
d_gene: .
j_gene: TRBJ1-5
CDR3aa: CASSEGTDFLLSNQPQHF
CDR3nt: TGTGCCAGCAGTGAAGGGACAGACTTCCTATTAAGCAATCAGCCCCAGCATTTT

v_gene: TRBV28
abundance: .
d_gene: TRBD1
j_gene: TRBJ1-2
CDR3aa: CASTDRGNGYTF
CDR3nt: TGTGCCAGCACGGACAGGGGGAATGGCTACACCTTC